The subject of this entry is one T cell receptor beta chain. MiXCR, run by TCRdb on the RT-PCR reads, gives a single entry per CDR3 protein. The table records some 880,000 distinct CDR3 sequences, more than 15% of them present only once. These data belong to a study of patients and donors after allogeneic stem cell transplantation. Trimming took 3 bases from V and 4 from J; bases not matched to a gene: 6. There are 16 residues in the CDR3. CDR1 is LGHNA and CDR2 is YNFKEQ in the germline V gene. This receptor was identified in a human donor who was either an allogeneic HSCT recipient or a stem cell or donor lymphocyte infusion donor (not recorded which). It is not recorded whose cells these are; they may come from a transplant donor. Sequencing was performed on blood, either unsorted or a sorted T cell fraction (not recorded which). J is TRBJ2-1 and V is TRBV4-2, with 10 nucleotides matching TRBD1. This chain's CDR3 is CASSHPGTGVYNEQFF. The CDR3 DNA reads as TGTGCCAGCAGCCACCCCGGGACAGGGGTATACAATGAGCAGTTCTTC.